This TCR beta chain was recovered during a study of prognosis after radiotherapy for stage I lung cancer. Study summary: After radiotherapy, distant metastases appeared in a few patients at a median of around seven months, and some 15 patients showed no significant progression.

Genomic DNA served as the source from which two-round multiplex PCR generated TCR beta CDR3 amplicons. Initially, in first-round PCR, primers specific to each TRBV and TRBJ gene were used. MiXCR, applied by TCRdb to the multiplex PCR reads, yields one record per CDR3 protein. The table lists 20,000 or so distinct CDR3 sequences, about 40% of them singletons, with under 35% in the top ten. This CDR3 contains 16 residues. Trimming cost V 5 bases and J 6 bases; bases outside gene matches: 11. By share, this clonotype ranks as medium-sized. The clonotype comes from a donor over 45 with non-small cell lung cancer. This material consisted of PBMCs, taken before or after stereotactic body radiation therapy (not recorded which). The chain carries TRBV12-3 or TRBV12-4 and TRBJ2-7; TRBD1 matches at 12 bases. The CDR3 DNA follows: TGTGCCAGCAGTCGCTCCGGGACAGGGGGCTTCTTCGAGCAGTACTTC. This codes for CASSRSGTGGFFEQYF.